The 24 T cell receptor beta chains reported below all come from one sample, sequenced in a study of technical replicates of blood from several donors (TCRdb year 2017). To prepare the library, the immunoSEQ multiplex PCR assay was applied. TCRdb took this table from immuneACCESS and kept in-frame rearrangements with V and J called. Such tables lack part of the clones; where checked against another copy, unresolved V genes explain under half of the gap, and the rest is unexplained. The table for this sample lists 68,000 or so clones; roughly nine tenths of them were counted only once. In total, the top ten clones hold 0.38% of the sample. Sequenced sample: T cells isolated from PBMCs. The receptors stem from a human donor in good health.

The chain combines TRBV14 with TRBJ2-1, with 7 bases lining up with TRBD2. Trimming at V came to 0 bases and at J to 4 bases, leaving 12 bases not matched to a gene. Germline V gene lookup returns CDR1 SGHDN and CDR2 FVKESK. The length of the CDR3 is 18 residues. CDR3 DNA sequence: TGTGCCAGCAGCCAAGAACACTTCTACAGCGGGAAATACAATGAGCAGTTCTTC. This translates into CASSQEHFYSGKYNEQFF. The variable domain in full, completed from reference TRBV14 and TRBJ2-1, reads EAGVTQFPSHSVIEKGQTVTLRCDPISGHDNLYWYRRVMGKEIKFLLHFVKESKQDESGMPNNRFLAERTGGTYSTLKVQPAELEDSGVYFCASSQEHFYSGKYNEQFFGPGTRLTVL.

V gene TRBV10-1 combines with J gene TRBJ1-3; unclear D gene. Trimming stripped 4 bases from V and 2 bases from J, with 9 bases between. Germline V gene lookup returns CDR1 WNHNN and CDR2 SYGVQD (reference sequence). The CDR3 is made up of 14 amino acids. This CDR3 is CASSGGNPGNTIYF. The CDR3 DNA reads TGCGCCAGCAGTGGAGGGAATCCTGGAAACACCATATATTTT.

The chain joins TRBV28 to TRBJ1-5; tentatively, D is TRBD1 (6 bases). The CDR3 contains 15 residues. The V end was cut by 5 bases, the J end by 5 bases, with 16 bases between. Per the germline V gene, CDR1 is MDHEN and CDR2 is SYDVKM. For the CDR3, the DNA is TGTGCCAGCAGTCCCCGGACAGCATTCCATCAGCCCCAGCATTTT. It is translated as CASSPRTAFHQPQHF.

This chain's CDR3 is CASSDTDSYDRSYGYTF. The CDR3 coding sequence is TGTGCCAGCAGCGATACCGATAGTTATGATCGGTCCTATGGCTACACCTTC. J is TRBJ1-2 and V is TRBV5-4; D remains unclear. Trimming removed 4 bases at V and 4 bases at J, with 23 bases between. Germline CDR1 reads SGHNT; CDR2 reads YYREEE (reference sequence). This CDR3 region has 17 residues.

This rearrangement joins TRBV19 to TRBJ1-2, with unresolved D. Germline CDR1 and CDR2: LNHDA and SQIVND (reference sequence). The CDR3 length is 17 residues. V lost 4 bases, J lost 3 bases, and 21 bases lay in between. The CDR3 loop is CASSTRSTPYSDYGYTF. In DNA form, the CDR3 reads TGTGCCAGTAGTACCCGATCAACCCCATACTCTGACTATGGCTACACCTTC.

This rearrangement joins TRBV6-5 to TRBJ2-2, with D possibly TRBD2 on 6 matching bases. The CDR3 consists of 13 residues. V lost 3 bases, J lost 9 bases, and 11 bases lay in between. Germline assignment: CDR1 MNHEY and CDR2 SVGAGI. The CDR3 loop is CASSYSGSWELFF. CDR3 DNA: TGTGCCAGCAGTTATAGCGGCTCCTGGGAGCTGTTTTTT.

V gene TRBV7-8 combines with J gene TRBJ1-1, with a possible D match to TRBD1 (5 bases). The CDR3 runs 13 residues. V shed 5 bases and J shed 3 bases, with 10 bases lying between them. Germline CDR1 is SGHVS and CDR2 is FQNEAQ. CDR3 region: CASSPPGDTEAFF. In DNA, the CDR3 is TGTGCCAGCAGCCCTCCGGGGGACACTGAAGCTTTCTTT.

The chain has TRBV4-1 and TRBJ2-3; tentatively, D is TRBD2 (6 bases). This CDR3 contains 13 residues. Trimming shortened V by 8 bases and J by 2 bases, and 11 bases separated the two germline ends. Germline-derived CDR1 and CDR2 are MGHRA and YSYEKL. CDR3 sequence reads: CASGRQLTDTQYF. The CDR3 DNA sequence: TGCGCCAGCGGGAGGCAACTCACAGATACGCAGTATTTT.

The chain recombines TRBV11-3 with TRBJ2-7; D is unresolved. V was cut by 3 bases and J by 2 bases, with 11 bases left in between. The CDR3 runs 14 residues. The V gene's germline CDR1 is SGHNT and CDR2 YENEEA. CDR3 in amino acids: CASSFGPEAYEQYF. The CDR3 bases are TGTGCCAGCAGCTTCGGCCCCGAGGCCTACGAGCAGTACTTC.

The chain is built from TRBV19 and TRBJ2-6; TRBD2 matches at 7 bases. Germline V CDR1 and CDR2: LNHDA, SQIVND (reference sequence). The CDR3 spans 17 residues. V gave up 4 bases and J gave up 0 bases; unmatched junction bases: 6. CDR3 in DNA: TGTGCCAGTAGTAGGGGTGCGGGGGACTCTGGGGCCAACGTCCTGACTTTC. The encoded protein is CASSRGAGDSGANVLTF.

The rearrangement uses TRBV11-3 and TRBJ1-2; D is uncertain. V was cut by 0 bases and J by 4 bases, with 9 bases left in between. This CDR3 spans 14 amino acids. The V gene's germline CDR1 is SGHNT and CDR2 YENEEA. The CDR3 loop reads CASSLDPATYGYTF. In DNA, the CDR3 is TGTGCCAGCAGCTTAGACCCTGCTACCTATGGCTACACCTTC.

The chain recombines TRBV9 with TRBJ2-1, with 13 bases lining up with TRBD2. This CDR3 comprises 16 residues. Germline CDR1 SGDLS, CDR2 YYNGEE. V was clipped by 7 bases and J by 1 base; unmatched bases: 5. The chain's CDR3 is CASGGLAGSSYNEQFF. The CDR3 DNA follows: TGTGCCAGCGGGGGACTAGCGGGATCTTCCTACAATGAGCAGTTCTTC.

The CDR3: CASSPLAGAETQYF. CDR3 nucleotides: TGCGCCAGCAGCCCTCTAGCGGGAGCAGAGACCCAGTACTTC. The V and J genes are TRBV4-3 and TRBJ2-5; TRBD2 matches 10 bases. With 4 bases clipped from V and 4 bases from J, the junction kept 3 bases outside the gene matches. Looked up from germline, CDR1 is LGHNA and CDR2 is YSLEER. CDR3 length equals 14 residues.

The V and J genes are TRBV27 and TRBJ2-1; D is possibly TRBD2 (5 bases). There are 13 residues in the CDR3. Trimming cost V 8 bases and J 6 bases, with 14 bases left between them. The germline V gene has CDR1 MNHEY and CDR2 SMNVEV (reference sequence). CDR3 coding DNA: TGTGCCAGCGGGAGAGAAAGATTCAATGAGCAGTTCTTC. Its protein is CASGRERFNEQFF.

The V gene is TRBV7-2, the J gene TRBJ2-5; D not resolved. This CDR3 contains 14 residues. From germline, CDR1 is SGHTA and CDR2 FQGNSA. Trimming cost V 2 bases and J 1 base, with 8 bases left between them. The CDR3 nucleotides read TGTGCCAGCAGCTTATTCAATTCCCAAGAGACCCAGTACTTC. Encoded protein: CASSLFNSQETQYF.

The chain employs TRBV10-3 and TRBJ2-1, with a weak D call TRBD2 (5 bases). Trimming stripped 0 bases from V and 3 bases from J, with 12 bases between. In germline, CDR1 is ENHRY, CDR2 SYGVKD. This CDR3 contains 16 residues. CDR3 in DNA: TGTGCCATCAGTGAGTCGACGGGGATTCGCTACAATGAGCAGTTCTTC. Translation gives CAISESTGIRYNEQFF.

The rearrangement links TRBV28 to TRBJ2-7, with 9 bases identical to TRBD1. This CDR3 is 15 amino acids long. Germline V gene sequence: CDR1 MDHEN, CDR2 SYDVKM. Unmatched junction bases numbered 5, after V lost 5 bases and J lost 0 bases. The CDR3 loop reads CASSPTGGSSYEQYF. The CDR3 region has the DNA TGTGCCAGCAGTCCGACAGGGGGTAGCTCCTACGAGCAGTACTTC.

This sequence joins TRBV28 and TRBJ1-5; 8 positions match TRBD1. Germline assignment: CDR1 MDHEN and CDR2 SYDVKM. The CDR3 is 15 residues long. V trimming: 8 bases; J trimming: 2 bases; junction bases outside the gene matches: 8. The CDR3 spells CASAKQGDRNQPQHF. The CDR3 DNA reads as TGTGCCAGCGCAAAACAGGGGGACCGCAATCAGCCCCAGCATTTT.

CDR3 residues: CSAGGLAGVAGANVLTF. The CDR3 DNA follows: TGCAGCGCCGGGGGACTAGCGGGAGTAGCGGGGGCCAACGTCCTGACTTTC. The chain carries TRBV29-1 and TRBJ2-6; 14 bases are shared with TRBD2. Trimming took 7 bases from V and 4 from J; bases not matched to a gene: 9. Per the germline V gene, CDR1 is SQVTM and CDR2 is ANQGSEA. The CDR3 length is 17 residues.

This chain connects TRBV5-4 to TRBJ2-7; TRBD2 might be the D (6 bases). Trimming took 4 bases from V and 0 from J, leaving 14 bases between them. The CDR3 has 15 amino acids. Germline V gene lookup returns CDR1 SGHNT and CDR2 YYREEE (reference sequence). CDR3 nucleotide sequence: TGTGCCAGCAGCACCCGGGGGACCGCCTCCTACGAGCAGTACTTC. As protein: CASSTRGTASYEQYF.

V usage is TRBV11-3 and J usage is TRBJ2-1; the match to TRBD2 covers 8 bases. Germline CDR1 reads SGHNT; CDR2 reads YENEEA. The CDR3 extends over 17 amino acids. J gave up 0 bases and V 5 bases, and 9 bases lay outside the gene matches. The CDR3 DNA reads TGTGCCAGCAGCCCGGCCCGTCTAGCGGGCTCCTACAATGAGCAGTTCTTC. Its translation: CASSPARLAGSYNEQFF.

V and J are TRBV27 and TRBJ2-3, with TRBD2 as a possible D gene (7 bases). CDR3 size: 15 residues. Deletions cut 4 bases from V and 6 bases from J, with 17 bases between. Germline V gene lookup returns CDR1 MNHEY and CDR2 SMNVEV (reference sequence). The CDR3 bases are TGTGCCAGCAGTTCGGGGGGCTCTCCAGGGGATACGCAGTATTTT. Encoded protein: CASSSGGSPGDTQYF.

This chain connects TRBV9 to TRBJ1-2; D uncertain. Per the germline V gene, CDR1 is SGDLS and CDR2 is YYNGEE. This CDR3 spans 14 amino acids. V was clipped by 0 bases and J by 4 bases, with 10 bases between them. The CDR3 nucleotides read TGTGCCAGCAGCGTAGTGGAACGGAGCTATGGCTACACCTTC. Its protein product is CASSVVERSYGYTF. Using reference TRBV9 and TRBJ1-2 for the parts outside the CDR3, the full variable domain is DSGVTQTPKHLITATGQRVTLRCSPRSGDLSVYWYQQSLDQGLQFLIQYYNGEERAKGNILERFSAQQFPDLHSELNLSSLELGDSALYFCASSVVERSYGYTFGSGTRLTVV.

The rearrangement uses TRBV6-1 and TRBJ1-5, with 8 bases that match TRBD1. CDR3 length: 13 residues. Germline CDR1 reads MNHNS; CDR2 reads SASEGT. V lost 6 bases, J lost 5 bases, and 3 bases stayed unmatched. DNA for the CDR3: TGTGCCAGCAGCCTGACAGGGGATCAGCCCCAGCATTTT. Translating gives CASSLTGDQPQHF.